This T cell receptor beta chain appears in the sequencing data of a study of shared clonotypes between healthy human individuals. This clone was seen a few times. The germline V and J ends were trimmed by 3 bases and 3 bases, with 15 bases remaining between them. This CDR3 is built from 15 residues. CDR1 SGHNT and CDR2 YENEEA come from the germline V gene. The repertoire was sequenced with immunoSEQ multiplex PCR; TCRdb's copy has only in-frame clones and lacks some. The sample holds fewer than 850,000 clones; 55% to 75% are singletons and the top ten take under 2%. The sequence was obtained from a woman aged 25 to 39 in good health. The V gene is TRBV11-3, the J gene TRBJ2-7, with a possible D match to TRBD2 (6 bases). The specimen was memory CD4+ T cells sorted from blood. As to subset: CD45RA-negative fraction. CDR3 in amino acids: CASSFSYGSVYEQYF. The CDR3 coding sequence is TGTGCCAGCAGCTTCTCCTACGGGAGCGTCTACGAGCAGTACTTC.